The TCR beta chain described here comes from a study of CD8+ T cells in alopecia areata. Regarding the study as a whole: Scalp sequencing also captures normal skin's resident alphabeta T cells. Scalp clonality and expanded CD8+ clones among the top 100 fell significantly with tofacitinib.

With regard to this clone: Its antigen remains unidentified.

Specified treatment: oral pan-JAK inhibitor, 5-10 mg twice daily. The authors extracted RNA and reverse transcribed it into cDNA as the sequencing template. Clones were read by immunoSEQ multiplex PCR, and TCRdb kept only the in-frame ones, dropping some. Of about 210,000 clones listed, roughly 44% are singletons. Germline lookup yields CDR1 SGHRS and CDR2 YFSETQ. This CDR3 has 15 residues. V lost 4 bases, J lost 6 bases, and 8 bases stayed unmatched. The chain combines TRBV5-1 with TRBJ2-7, with 12 bases that match TRBD2. Sequences were derived from CD4+ T cells sorted from blood, sampled around week 37, from a patient treated with tofacitinib. The source of this sequence is a human donor with alopecia areata. For the CDR3, the DNA is TGCGCCAGCAGCAGACTAGCGGGAGATGGGGCCGAGCAGTACTTC. It encodes CASSRLAGDGAEQYF.